This T cell receptor beta chain was obtained from a study of EBV T-cell therapy then PD-1 blockade in nasopharyngeal carcinoma (dated by TCRdb to about 2021). Genomic DNA was extracted from sorted cells using the Qiagen DNeasy Kit. TCR beta chain deep sequencing was performed on the immunoSEQ platform. The original methods were these. Repertoire data analysis was performed with the immunoSEQ Analyzer software. TCRdb retrieved this table from immuneACCESS and kept in-frame rearrangements only. Not all clones are present; in checked studies, unresolved V genes account for under half, and no reason is known for the remainder. V, J and clone size reflect that table, while D and trimming were determined from the DNA. The sample table records some 15,000 clones; less than 90% of these occur just once. The top ten constitute under 35% of the sample. Read against the paper, the sample's treatment or condition label means: AdE1-LMPpoly-expanded autologous EBV-specific T-cell therapy followed by anti-PD-1 nivolumab.

Its CDR3 holds 10 amino acids, cysteine through phenylalanine. This entry keeps only the CDR3 DNA: 30 bases, framed from base 1. The germline V gene (reference sequence) yields GTSNPN for CDR1 and SVGIG for CDR2. Between the V and J ends, shortened by 7 bases and 4 bases respectively, the junction contains 8 bases. Details on this clone: Its recognized antigen is unknown. Base qualities are not provided; no much larger clone lies one nucleotide away.

The origin of this receptor is a man aged 35 to 55 with nasopharyngeal carcinoma. Here the sequenced sample was CD8+ T cells from blood, taken around day 100 from a patient whose treatment included autologous EBV-specific T cells and nivolumab. The V and J genes are TRBV30 and TRBJ2-7; a tentative D call is TRBD2 (6 bases match). The nucleotide sequence is given as TGTGCCTCTGGGACTTACGAGCAGTACTTC. The encoded protein is CASGTYEQYF.